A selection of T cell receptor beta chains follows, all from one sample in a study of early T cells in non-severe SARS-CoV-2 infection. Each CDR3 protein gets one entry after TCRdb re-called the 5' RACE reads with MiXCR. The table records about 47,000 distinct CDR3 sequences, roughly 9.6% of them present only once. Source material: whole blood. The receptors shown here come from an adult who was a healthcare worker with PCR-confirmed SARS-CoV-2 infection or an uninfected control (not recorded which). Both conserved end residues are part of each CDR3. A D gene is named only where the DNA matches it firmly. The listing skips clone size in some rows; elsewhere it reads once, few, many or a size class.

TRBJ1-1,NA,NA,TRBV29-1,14,TGCAGCGTTGAAGTAGGGACACCGAACACTGAAGCTTTCTTT,CSVEVGTPNTEAFF
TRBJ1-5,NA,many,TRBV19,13,TGTGCCAGTACCCAGGGTAACAATCAGCCCCAGCATTTT,CASTQGNNQPQHF
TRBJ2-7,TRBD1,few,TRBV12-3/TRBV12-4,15,TGTGCCAGCACCCGGGACAGGGAGAATTCCTACGAGCAGTACTTC,CASTRDRENSYEQYF
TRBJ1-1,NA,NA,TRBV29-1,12,TGCAGCGCAAGCCAGGTGAACACTGAAGCTTTCTTT,CSASQVNTEAFF
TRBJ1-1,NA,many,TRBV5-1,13,TGCGCCAGCAGCCCGCTAAGGACAGATGAAGCTTTCTTT,CASSPLRTDEAFF
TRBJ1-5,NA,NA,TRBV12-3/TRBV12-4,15,TGTGCCAGCAGTCACTCAGGCAGGGAGAATCAGCCCCAGCATTTT,CASSHSGRENQPQHF
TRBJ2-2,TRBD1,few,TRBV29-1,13,TGCAGCGTTGGGACAGGGGCGGCCGGGGAGCTGTTTTTT,CSVGTGAAGELFF
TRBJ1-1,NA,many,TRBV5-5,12,TGTGCCAGCAGCTTGAGTAGGGCTCAAGCTTTCTTT,CASSLSRAQAFF
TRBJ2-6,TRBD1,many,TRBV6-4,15,TGTGCCAGCAGTCTTCAGGGGGATGGGGCCAACGTCCTGACTTTC,CASSLQGDGANVLTF
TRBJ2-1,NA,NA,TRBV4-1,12,TGCGCCAGCAGCCTCCCACTTGGTGAGCAGTTCTTC,CASSLPLGEQFF
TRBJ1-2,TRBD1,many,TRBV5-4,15,TGTGCCAGCAGCTCCGACAGGGGGCGAAGCTATGGCTACACCTTC,CASSSDRGRSYGYTF
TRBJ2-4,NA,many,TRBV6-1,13,TGTGCCAGCACCCCAGAAGAGCTAAACATTCAGTACTTC,CASTPEELNIQYF
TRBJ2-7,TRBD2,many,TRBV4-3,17,TGCGCCAGCAGCCAAGATACAGCGGGAGGCCGGGCCAACGAGCAGTACTTC,CASSQDTAGGRANEQYF
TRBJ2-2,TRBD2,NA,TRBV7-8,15,TGTGCCAGCAGCCGCGGGAGGGCGAACACCGGGGAGCTGTTTTTT,CASSRGRANTGELFF
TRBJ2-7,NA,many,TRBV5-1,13,TGCGCCAGCAGCCTGGACAGAAACTACGAGCAGTACTTC,CASSLDRNYEQYF
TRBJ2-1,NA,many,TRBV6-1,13,TGTGCCAGCAGTCATTCGTCCAGGTCCGGGCGGTTCTTC,CASSHSSRSGRFF
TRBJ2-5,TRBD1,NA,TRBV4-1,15,TGCGCCAGCAGCCTTAGTTGGGGACAGGGGGAGACCCAGTACTTC,CASSLSWGQGETQYF
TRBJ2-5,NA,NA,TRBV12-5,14,TGTGCTAGTGCCAAGGGGGATATCCAAGAGACCCAGTACTTC,CASAKGDIQETQYF
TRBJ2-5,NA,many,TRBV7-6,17,TGTGCCAGCACCTCCATCGGGCCCCAGGAATACCAAGAGACCCAGTACTTC,CASTSIGPQEYQETQYF
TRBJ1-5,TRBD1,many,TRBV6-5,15,TGTGCCAGCAGTCGGACAGGGGTTGGCAATCAGCCCCAGCATTTT,CASSRTGVGNQPQHF
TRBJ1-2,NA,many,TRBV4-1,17,TGCGCCAGCAGCCAAGACGCGGGGCGGACGACTAACTATGGCTACACCTTC,CASSQDAGRTTNYGYTF
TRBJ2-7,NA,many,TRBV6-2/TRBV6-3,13,TGTGCCAGCAGCGAACAACAGGGCACCGAGCAGTACTTC,CASSEQQGTEQYF
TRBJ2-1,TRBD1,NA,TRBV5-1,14,TGCGCCAGCAGGGCAGGGGGTCCCTCCAATGAGCAGTTCTTC,CASRAGGPSNEQFF
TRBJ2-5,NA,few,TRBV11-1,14,TGTGCCAGCAGCTTTGGGCAGAACCAAGAGACCCAGTACTTC,CASSFGQNQETQYF
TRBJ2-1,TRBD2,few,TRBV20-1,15,TGCAGTGCTAGGCTGTCCGGGAGGGGCAACAATGAGCAGTTCTTC,CSARLSGRGNNEQFF
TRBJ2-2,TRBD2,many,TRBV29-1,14,TGCAGCGTTGAAGGCGGGAGGGGTGCCGGGGAGCTGTTTTTT,CSVEGGRGAGELFF
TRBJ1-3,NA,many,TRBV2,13,TGTGCCAGCAGCAGGGACTCTGGAAACACCATATATTTT,CASSRDSGNTIYF
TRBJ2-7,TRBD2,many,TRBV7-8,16,TGTGCCAGCAGCCAGGGACTAGCGGGAGATTACTACGAGCAGTACTTC,CASSQGLAGDYYEQYF
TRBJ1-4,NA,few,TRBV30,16,TGTGCCTGGAGTGTACGCCCGGGTAGGACTAATGAAAAACTGTTTTTT,CAWSVRPGRTNEKLFF
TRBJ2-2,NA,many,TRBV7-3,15,TGTGCCAGCAGCTTGGGTATCACGAACACCGGGGAGCTGTTTTTT,CASSLGITNTGELFF
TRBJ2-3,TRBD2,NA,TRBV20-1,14,TGCAGTGCTAGCTCCAGCGGGATCACAGATACGCAGTATTTT,CSASSSGITDTQYF
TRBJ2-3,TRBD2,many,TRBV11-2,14,TGTGCCAGCAGCTTAGAGCCTAGCGGGGGAATTCAGTATTTT,CASSLEPSGGIQYF
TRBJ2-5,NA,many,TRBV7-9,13,TGTGCCAGCAGCTTTAACAACCAAGAGACCCAGTACTTC,CASSFNNQETQYF
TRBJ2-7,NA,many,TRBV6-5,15,TGTGCCAGCAGCCGTCTCGGGGCGGGACGGAACGAGCAGTACTTC,CASSRLGAGRNEQYF
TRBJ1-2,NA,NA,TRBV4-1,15,TGCGCCAGCAGCCAAGTGGCGGACGTCGACTATGGCTACACCTTC,CASSQVADVDYGYTF
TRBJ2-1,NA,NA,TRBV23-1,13,TGCGCCAGCAGTCAAATCTCCCGGATTATTCCGTTCTTC,CASSQISRIIPFF
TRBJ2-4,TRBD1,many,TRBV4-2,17,TGTGCCAGCAGCCACGCAGACAGGGTTTTCGCCAAAAACATTCAGTACTTC,CASSHADRVFAKNIQYF
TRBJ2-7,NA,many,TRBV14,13,TGTGCCAGCAGCCAACGGGTAACCTACGAGCAGTACTTC,CASSQRVTYEQYF
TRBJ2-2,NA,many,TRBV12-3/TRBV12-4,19,TGTGCCAGCAGTTCCAACAGTCGCGCTATCCAATCCAACACCGGGGAGCTGTTTTTT,CASSSNSRAIQSNTGELFF
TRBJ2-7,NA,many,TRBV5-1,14,TGCGCCAGCAGCTTGACTCTGGGGGCCCCCGAGCAGTACTTC,CASSLTLGAPEQYF
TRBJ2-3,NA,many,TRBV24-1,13,TGTGCCACCGGGCGGGACGGCACAGATACGCAGTATTTT,CATGRDGTDTQYF
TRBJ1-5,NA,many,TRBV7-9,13,TGTGCCAGCAGCCCGGAGGGGGTTCAGCCCCAGCATTTT,CASSPEGVQPQHF
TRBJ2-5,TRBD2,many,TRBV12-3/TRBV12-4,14,TGTGCCAGCAACCCGGGGGGGACGAGGGGGACCCAGTACTTC,CASNPGGTRGTQYF
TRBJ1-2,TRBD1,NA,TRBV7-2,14,TGTGCCAGCAGACCCACAGGGGGCGCCTATGGCTACACCTTC,CASRPTGGAYGYTF
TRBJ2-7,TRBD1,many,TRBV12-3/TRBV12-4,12,TGTGCCATCCGGGACAGGTCCTACGAGCAGTACTTC,CAIRDRSYEQYF
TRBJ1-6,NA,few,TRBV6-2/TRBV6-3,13,TGTGCCAGCAGTGGGGGGGTAGGCTCACCCCTCCACTTT,CASSGGVGSPLHF
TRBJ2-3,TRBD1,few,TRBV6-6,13,TGTGCCAGCAGTCGACAGGGGACAGATACGCAGTATTTT,CASSRQGTDTQYF
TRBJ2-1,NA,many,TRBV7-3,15,TGTGCCAGCAGCTTCACGCCGTCCCGAAGTTATGAGCAGTTCTTC,CASSFTPSRSYEQFF
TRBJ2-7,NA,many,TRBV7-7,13,TGTGCTAGCAGCTTAGACGTCCTGCGGGAGCAGTACTTC,CASSLDVLREQYF
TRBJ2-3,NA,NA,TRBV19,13,TGTGCCAGTAGGGAAAGAGGCGCAGATACGCAGTATTTT,CASRERGADTQYF
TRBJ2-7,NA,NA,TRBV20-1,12,TGCAGTGTTGCGGGGGCGCAGTACGAGCAGTACTTC,CSVAGAQYEQYF
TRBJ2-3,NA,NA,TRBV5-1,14,TGCGCCAACAGCTTGGGGGGACGAGCGGATACGCAGTATTTT,CANSLGGRADTQYF
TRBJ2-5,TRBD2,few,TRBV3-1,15,TGTGCCAGCAGCCAAGGGGGGACTAGCGGAGAGACCCAGTACTTC,CASSQGGTSGETQYF
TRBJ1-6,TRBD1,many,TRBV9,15,TGTGCCAGCAGCGTTTGGGACAGGATTAATTCACCCCTCCACTTT,CASSVWDRINSPLHF
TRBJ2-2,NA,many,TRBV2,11,TGTGCCAGCATAGGGACCGGGGAGCTGTTTTTT,CASIGTGELFF